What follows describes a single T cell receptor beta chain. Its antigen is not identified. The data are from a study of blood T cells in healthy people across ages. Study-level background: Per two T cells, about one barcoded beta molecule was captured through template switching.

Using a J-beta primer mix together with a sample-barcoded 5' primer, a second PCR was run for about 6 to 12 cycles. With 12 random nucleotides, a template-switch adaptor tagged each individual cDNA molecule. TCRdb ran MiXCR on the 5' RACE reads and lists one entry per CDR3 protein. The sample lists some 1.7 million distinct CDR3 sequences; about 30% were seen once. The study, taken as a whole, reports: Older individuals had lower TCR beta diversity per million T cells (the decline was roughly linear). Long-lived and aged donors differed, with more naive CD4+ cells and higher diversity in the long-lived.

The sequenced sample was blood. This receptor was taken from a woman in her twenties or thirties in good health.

The CDR3 loop reads CASSLSPSRDTEAFF. The DNA of the CDR3 is TGTGCCAGCAGTTTATCACCGTCCCGCGACACTGAAGCTTTCTTT. This sequence joins TRBV27 and TRBJ1-1; D not resolved. From germline, CDR1 is MNHEY and CDR2 SMNVEV (reference sequence). This CDR3 is 15 amino acids long. V dropped 0 bases and J dropped 3 bases, with 11 bases sitting between them.